The clone carrying this T cell receptor (beta chain) was counted only a few times. Its antigen is undetermined. Germline assignment: CDR1 SNHLY and CDR2 FYNNEI. This CDR3 region has 14 residues. The V end was cut by 4 bases, the J end by 6 bases, with 15 bases between. The data were obtained in a study of T cell responses to AZD1222 COVID-19 vaccine. Study-wide findings and caveats: None of the repertoires were sampled until the peak T cell response had passed. Donors were chiefly white British, with a greater number of females, and clonal diversity was perhaps underestimated.

The assay was immunoSEQ multiplex PCR, and TCRdb's table has in-frame clones only and misses some. The table has 45,000 to 70,000 clones, more than 75% seen once; the top ten hold over 15%. The TCR comes from an adult in good health. The chain combines TRBV2 with TRBJ1-2; D uncertain. The input for sequencing was peripheral blood, taken on day 0 of AZD1222 vaccination. For the CDR3, the DNA is TGTGCCAGCAGTGGACGCCGAGACTCCGATGGCTACACCTTC. Protein: CASSGRRDSDGYTF.